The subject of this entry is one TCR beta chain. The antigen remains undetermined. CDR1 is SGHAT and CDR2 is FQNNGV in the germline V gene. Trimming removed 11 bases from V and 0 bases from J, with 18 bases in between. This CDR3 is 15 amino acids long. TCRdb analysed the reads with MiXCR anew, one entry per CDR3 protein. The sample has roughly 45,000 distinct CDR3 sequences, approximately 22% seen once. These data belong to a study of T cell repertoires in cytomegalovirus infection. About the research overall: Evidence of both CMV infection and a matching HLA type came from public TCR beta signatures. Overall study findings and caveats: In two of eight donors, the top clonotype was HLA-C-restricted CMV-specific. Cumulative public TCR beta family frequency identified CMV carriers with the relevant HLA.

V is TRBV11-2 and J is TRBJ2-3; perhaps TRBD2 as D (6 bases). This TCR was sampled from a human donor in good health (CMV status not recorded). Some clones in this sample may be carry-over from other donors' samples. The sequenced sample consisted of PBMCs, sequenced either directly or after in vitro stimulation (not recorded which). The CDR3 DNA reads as TGTGCCGGCGCTGCGGGACCTACAAGCACAGATACGCAGTATTTT. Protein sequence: CAGAAGPTSTDTQYF.